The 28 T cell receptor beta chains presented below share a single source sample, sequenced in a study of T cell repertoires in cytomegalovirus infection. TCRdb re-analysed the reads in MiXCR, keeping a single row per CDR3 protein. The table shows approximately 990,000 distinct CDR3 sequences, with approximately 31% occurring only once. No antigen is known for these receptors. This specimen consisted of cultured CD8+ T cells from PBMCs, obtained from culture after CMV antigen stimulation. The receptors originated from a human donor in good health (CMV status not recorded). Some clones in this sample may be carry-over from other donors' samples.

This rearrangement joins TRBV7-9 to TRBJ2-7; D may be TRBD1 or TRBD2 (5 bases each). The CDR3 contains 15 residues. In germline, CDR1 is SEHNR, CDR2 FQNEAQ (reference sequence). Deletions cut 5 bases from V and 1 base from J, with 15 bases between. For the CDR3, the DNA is TGTGCCAGCAGCCCCGCCCGGGGCTCGTCCTACGAGCAGTACGTC. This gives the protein CASSPARGSSYEQYV.

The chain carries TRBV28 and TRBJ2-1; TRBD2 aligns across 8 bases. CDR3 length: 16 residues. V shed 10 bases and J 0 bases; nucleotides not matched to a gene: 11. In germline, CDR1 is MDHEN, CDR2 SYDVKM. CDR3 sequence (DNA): TGTGCCACCGGGGGGGACAATGACAGCTCCTACAATGAGCAGTTCTTC. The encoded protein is CATGGDNDSSYNEQFF.

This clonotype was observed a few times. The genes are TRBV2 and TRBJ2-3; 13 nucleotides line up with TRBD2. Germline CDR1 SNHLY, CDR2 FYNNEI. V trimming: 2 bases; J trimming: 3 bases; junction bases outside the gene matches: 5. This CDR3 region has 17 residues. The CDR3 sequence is CASSETSGGARTDTQYF. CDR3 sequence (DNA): TGTGCCAGCAGTGAAACTAGCGGGGGGGCAAGGACAGATACGCAGTATTTT. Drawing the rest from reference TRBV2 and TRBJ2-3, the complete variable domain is EPEVTQTPSHQVTQMGQEVILRCVPISNHLYFYWYRQILGQKVEFLVSFYNNEISEKSEIFDDQFSVERPDGSNFTLKIRSTKLEDSAMYFCASSETSGGARTDTQYFGPGTRLTVL.

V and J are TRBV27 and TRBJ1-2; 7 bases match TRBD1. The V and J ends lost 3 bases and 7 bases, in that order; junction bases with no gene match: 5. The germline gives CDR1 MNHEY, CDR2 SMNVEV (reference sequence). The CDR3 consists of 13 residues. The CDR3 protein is CASSFPGGGGYTF. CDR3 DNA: TGTGCCAGCAGTTTTCCAGGGGGAGGTGGCTACACCTTC.

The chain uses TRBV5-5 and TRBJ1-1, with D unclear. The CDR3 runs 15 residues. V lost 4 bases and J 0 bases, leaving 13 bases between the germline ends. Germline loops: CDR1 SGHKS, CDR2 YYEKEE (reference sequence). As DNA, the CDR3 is TGTGCCAGCAGCGTCCGCCCCGACATGAACACTGAAGCTTTCTTT. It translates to CASSVRPDMNTEAFF.

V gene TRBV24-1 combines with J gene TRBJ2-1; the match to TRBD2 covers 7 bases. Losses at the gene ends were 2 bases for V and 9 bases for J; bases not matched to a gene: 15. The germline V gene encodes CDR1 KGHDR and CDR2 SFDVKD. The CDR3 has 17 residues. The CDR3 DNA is TGTGCCACCAGTGATTGGGGGGGGGAGCAGTATGGGGGTGAGCAGTTCTTC. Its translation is CATSDWGGEQYGGEQFF.

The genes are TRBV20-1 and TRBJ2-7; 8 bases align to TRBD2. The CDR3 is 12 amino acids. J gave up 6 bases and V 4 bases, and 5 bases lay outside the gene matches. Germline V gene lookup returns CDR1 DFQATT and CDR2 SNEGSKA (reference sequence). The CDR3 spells CSATGLAPEQYF. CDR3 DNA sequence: TGCAGTGCTACAGGACTAGCCCCCGAGCAGTACTTC.

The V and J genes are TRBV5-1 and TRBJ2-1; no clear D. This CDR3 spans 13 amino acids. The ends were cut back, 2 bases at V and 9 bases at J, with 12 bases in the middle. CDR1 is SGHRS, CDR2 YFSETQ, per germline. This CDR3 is CASSLEGRSEQFF. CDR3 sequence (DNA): TGCGCCAGCAGCTTAGAAGGACGGAGTGAGCAGTTCTTC.

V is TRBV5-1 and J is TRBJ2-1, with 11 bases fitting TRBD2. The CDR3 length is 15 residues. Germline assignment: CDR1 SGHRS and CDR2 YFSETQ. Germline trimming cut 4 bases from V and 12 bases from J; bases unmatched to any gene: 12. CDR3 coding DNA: TGCGCCAGCAGCGGGGCCGGGACTAGCGGCGTAGGGCAGTTCTTC. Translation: CASSGAGTSGVGQFF.

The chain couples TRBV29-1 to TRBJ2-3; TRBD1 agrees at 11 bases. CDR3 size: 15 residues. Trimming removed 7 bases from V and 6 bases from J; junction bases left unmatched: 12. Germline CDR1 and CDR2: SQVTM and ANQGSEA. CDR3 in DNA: TGCAGCGCCCACTCCCGGGACAGGGGGTCTGATACGCAGTATTTT. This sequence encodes CSAHSRDRGSDTQYF.

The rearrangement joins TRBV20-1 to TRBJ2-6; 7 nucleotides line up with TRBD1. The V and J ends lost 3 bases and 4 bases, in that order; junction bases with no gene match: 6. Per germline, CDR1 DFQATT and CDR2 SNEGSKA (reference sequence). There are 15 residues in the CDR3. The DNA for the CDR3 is TGCAGTGCTAGTCACAGGGGTACAGGGGCCAACGTCCTGACTTTC. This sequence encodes CSASHRGTGANVLTF.

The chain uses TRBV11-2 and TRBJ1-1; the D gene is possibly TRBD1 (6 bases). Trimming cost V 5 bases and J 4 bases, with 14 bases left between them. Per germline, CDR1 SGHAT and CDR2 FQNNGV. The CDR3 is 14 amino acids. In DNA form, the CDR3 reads TGTGCCAGCAGCCATCTAACAGGGCCCACTGAAGCTTTCTTT. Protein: CASSHLTGPTEAFF.

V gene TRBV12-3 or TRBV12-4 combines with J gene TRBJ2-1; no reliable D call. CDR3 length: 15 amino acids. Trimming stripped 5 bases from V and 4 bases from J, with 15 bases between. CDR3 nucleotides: TGTGCCAGCAGTACGGGTGGATTAGGTTACAATGAGCAGTTCTTC. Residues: CASSTGGLGYNEQFF.

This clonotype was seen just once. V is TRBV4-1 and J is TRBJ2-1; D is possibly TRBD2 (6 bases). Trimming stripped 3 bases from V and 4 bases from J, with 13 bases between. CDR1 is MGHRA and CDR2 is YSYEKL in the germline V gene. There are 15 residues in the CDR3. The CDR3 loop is CASSQGAGQYNEQFF. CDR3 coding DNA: TGCGCCAGCAGCCAGGGAGCGGGCCAGTACAATGAGCAGTTCTTC.

CDR3 coding DNA: TGTGCCAGCAGTTTGTCCGTCACATCGAGCTATGGCTACACCTTC. The encoded protein is CASSLSVTSSYGYTF. V is TRBV12-3 or TRBV12-4 and J is TRBJ1-2; D unresolved. V was shortened by 3 bases and J by 4 bases, with 15 bases between the two germline ends. This CDR3 is 15 amino acids long.

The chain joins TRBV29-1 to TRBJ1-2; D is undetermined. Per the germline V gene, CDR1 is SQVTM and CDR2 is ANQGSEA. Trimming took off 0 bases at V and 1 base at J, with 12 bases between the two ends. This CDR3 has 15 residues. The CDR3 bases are TGCAGCGTTGAAGATCTTAACAACTATAACTATGGCTACACCTTC. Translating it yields CSVEDLNNYNYGYTF.

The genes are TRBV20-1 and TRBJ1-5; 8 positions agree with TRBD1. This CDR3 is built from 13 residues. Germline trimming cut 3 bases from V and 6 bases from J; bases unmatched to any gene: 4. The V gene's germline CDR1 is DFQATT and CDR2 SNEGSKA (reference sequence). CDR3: CSASGQGFQPQHF. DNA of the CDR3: TGCAGTGCTAGCGGACAGGGTTTTCAGCCCCAGCATTTT.

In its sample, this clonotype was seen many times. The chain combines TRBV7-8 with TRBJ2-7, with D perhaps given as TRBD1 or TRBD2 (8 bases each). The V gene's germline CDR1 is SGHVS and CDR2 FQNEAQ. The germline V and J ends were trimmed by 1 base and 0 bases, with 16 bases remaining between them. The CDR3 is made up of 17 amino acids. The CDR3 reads CASSLEWTGTSSYEQYF. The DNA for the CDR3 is TGTGCCAGCAGCTTAGAATGGACAGGGACTAGCTCCTACGAGCAGTACTTC.

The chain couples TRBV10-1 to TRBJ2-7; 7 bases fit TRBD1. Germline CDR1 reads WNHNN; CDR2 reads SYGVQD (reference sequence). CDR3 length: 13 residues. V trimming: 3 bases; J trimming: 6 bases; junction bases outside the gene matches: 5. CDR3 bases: TGCGCCAGCAGTGACCACAGGGGAATCGAGCAGTACTTC. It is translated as CASSDHRGIEQYF.

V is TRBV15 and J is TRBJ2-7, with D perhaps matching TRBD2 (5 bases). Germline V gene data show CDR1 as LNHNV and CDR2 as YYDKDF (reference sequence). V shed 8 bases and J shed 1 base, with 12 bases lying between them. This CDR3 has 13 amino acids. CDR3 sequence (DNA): TGTGCCACCGGTTGGGGAGAATCCTACGAGCAGTACTTC. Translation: CATGWGESYEQYF.

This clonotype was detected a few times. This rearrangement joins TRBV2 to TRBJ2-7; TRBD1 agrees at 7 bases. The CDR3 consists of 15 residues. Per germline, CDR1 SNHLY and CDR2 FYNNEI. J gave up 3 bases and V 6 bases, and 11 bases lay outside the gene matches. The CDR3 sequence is CASSPGQPRNYEQYF. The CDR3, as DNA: TGTGCCAGCAGCCCGGGACAGCCTCGGAACTACGAGCAGTACTTC.

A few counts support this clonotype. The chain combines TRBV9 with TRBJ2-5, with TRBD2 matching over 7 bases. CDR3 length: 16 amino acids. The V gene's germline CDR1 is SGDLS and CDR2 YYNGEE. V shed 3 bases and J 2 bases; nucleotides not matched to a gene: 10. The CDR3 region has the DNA TGTGCCAGCAGCGCCAGTGGAGCGGGACCTCAAGAGACCCAGTACTTC. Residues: CASSASGAGPQETQYF.

CDR3 amino acids: CASSLGVETADLNYGYTF. The CDR3 DNA sequence: TGTGCCAGCAGCTTGGGGGTCGAGACAGCGGACCTGAACTATGGCTACACCTTC. The chain joins TRBV7-4 to TRBJ1-2, with D perhaps TRBD1 (5 bases). Germline loops: CDR1 SGHVT, CDR2 SQSDAQ. Trimming shortened V by 3 bases and J by 2 bases, and 22 bases separated the two germline ends. This CDR3 contains 18 residues.

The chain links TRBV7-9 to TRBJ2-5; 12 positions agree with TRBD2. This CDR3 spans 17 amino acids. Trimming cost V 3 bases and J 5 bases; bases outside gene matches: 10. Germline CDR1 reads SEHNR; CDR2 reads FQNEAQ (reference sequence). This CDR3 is CASSLGLAGLFGETQYF. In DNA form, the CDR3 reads TGTGCCAGCAGCTTGGGACTAGCGGGCCTCTTCGGTGAGACCCAGTACTTC.

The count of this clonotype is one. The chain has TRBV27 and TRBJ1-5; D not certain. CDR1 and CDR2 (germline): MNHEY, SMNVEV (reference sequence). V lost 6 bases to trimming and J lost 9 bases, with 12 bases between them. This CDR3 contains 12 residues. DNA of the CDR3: TGTGCCAGCAGCGTCCCCCCGGGGCCCCAGCATTTT. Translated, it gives CASSVPPGPQHF.

As DNA, the CDR3 is TGTGCCAGCAGCCCCTACAGCGGGGGGGCCTATGAGCAGTTCTTC. This gives the protein CASSPYSGGAYEQFF. The rearrangement uses TRBV27 and TRBJ2-1; 10 nucleotides agree with TRBD2. This CDR3 is built from 15 residues. After removal of 6 bases from V and 8 bases from J, the junction contained 10 bases not matched to a gene. Germline V lookup: CDR1 MNHEY, CDR2 SMNVEV (reference sequence).

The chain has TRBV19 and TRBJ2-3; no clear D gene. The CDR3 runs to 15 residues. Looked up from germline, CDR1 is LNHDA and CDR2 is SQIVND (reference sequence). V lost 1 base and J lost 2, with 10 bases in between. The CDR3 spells CASSIGWSLTDTQYF. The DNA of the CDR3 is TGTGCCAGTAGTATAGGATGGTCCCTCACAGATACGCAGTATTTT.

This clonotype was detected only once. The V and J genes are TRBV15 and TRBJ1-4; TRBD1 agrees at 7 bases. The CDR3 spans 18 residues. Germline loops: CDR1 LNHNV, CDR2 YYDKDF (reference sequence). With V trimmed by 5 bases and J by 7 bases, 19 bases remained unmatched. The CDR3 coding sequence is TGTGCCACCAGCCGAAGAGGTCCCCTACAGGGGCTCATTGAAAAACTGTTTTTT. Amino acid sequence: CATSRRGPLQGLIEKLFF.